These 26 T cell receptor beta chains originate from one sample sequenced in a study of T cells in Graves' hyperthyroidism and ophthalmopathy. From RNA transcripts, TCR beta CDR3 regions were amplified. The study used the HTBI primer set for a first-round RT-PCR of the TCR CDR3. One entry per CDR3 protein results from TCRdb running MiXCR on the multiplex PCR reads. The sample holds around 190,000 distinct CDR3 sequences; about 17% are singletons and the top ten take over 45%. Sequencing input: blood. The receptors derive from a woman in her forties or fifties with Graves' hyperthyroidism.

This clonotype was picked up many times. The J gene is TRBJ2-3, the V gene TRBV7-3; 8 bases are shared with TRBD2. CDR3 size: 15 residues. Looked up from germline, CDR1 is SGHTA and CDR2 is FQGTGA. V dropped 2 bases and J dropped 6; count of bases not matched to a gene: 7. Here the CDR3 reads CASSLRLAGADTQYF. The CDR3 DNA sequence: TGTGCCAGCAGCTTACGCCTAGCGGGTGCGGATACGCAGTATTTT.

This clonotype was detected ten times or more. The CDR3 reads CASRLRGLTYNSPLHF. The CDR3 DNA reads as TGTGCCAGCAGACTCAGGGGGCTCACCTATAATTCACCCCTCCACTTT. The genes are TRBV27 and TRBJ1-6; TRBD1 matches 8 bases. With V trimmed by 6 bases and J by 2 bases, 6 bases remained unmatched. The germline V gene encodes CDR1 MNHEY and CDR2 SMNVEV (reference sequence). This CDR3 region has 16 residues.

For this clonotype: A much larger clonotype is one base distant, so this may be a read error. The V and J genes are TRBV30 and TRBJ2-2; D possibly corresponds to TRBD2 (5 bases). Germline V gene sequence: CDR1 GTSNPN, CDR2 SVGIG (reference sequence). The CDR3 has 13 amino acids. The CDR3 loop is CDWELGVTGELFF. CDR3 DNA sequence: TGTGACTGGGAGTTAGGAGTCACCGGGGAGCTGTTTTTT.

The rearrangement uses TRBV5-8 and TRBJ2-1; 16 bases are a match to TRBD2. Germline CDR1 and CDR2: SGHTS and YDEGEE. After removal of 2 bases from V and 5 bases from J, the junction contained 13 bases not matched to a gene. The length of the CDR3 is 20 residues. Here the CDR3 DNA reads TGTGCCAGCAGCTTATCGGGACTAGCGGGAGGGGCTATGAGACACAATGAGCAGTTCTTC. Translating it yields CASSLSGLAGGAMRHNEQFF.

This clonotype was counted at least ten times. This sequence joins TRBV12-3 or TRBV12-4 and TRBJ1-5, with TRBD1 matching 9 bases. The ends lost 5 bases at V and 2 bases at J; junction bases unmatched: 4. The CDR3 totals 15 residues. The CDR3 protein is CASSEQGAGNQPQHF. The CDR3 coding sequence is TGTGCCAGCAGTGAACAGGGGGCTGGCAATCAGCCCCAGCATTTT.

This clonotype came up a few times. The rearrangement joins TRBV3-1 to TRBJ2-3, with 9 bases that match TRBD2. The trim removed 4 bases at V and 4 bases at J, leaving 6 bases unmatched. Germline V gives CDR1 LGHDT, CDR2 YNNKEL (reference sequence). This CDR3 has 15 residues. This CDR3 is CASSLAGATPDTQYF. CDR3 sequence (DNA): TGTGCCAGCAGCCTAGCGGGAGCAACCCCAGATACGCAGTATTTT.

Ten or more counts support this clonotype. V and J are TRBV12-3 or TRBV12-4 and TRBJ1-1, with a tentative D call TRBD1 (5 bases). The V gene lost 3 bases and the J gene lost 4 bases, with 15 bases spanning the gap. CDR3 length equals 15 residues. The CDR3 reads CASSFAGGAATEAFF. CDR3 DNA sequence: TGTGCCAGCAGTTTTGCCGGTGGGGCTGCCACTGAAGCTTTCTTT.

In its sample, this clonotype was seen many times. V and J are TRBV11-2 and TRBJ2-7; weak D call: TRBD1 (5 bases). Germline values: CDR1 SGHAT, CDR2 FQNNGV. V shed 5 bases and J shed 3 bases, with 11 bases lying between them. The length of the CDR3 is 13 residues. CDR3 bases: TGTGCCAGCAGCCCATACCAGGGCTACGAGCAGTACTTC. Its translation is CASSPYQGYEQYF.

This clonotype occurred a few times. V and J are TRBV5-6 and TRBJ1-5; 9 bases map to TRBD1. This CDR3 spans 16 amino acids. V trimming: 2 bases; J trimming: 2 bases; junction bases outside the gene matches: 5. Germline assignment: CDR1 SGHDT and CDR2 YYEEEE. The CDR3 DNA reads as TGTGCCAGCAGCTTTGGGGACAGGGCGGGCAATCAGCCCCAGCATTTT. Protein sequence: CASSFGDRAGNQPQHF.

V is TRBV20-1 and J is TRBJ2-3, with TRBD2 identical over 11 bases. In germline, CDR1 is DFQATT, CDR2 SNEGSKA (reference sequence). This CDR3 is built from 14 residues. V trimming: 7 bases; J trimming: 4 bases; junction bases outside the gene matches: 7. As DNA, the CDR3 is TGCAGTGTTTTGACTAGCGGGAACTCAGATACGCAGTATTTT. Protein product: CSVLTSGNSDTQYF.

The V and J genes are TRBV5-1 and TRBJ1-2; D gene unclear. The CDR3 is made up of 13 amino acids. The V and J ends lost 0 bases and 6 bases respectively, with 9 bases between them. Germline CDR1 is SGHRS and CDR2 is YFSETQ. The CDR3 protein is CASSLGGVDGYTF. The CDR3, as DNA: TGCGCCAGCAGCTTGGGCGGAGTGGATGGCTACACCTTC. The full variable domain, completed using reference TRBV5-1 and TRBJ1-2, is KAGVTQTPRYLIKTRGQQVTLSCSPISGHRSVSWYQQTPGQGLQFLFEYFSETQRNKGNFPGRFSGRQFSNSRSEMNVSTLELGDSALYLCASSLGGVDGYTFGSGTRLTVV.

This clonotype came up many times. This chain uses TRBV20-1 with TRBJ2-7, with TRBD2 matching 8 bases. V shed 0 bases and J 3 bases; nucleotides not matched to a gene: 10. Germline CDR1 DFQATT, CDR2 SNEGSKA (reference sequence). The CDR3 is 16 amino acids. Here the CDR3 reads CSAREGGRPGNYEQYF. The CDR3 DNA follows: TGCAGTGCTAGAGAAGGCGGGAGGCCGGGGAACTACGAGCAGTACTTC.

This clonotype came up many times. The V call is TRBV28, the J call TRBJ2-5, with a possible D match to TRBD1 (5 bases). Germline CDR1 is MDHEN and CDR2 is SYDVKM. With 9 bases removed from V and 5 bases from J, the gap between germline ends came to 10 bases. The CDR3 consists of 11 residues. The CDR3 nucleotides are TGTGCCAGTAGGGGTGGCGAGACCCAGTACTTC. Translating gives CASRGGETQYF.

This clonotype was observed many times. This sequence joins TRBV27 and TRBJ2-7; D unclear. Germline V lookup: CDR1 MNHEY, CDR2 SMNVEV (reference sequence). CDR3 length: 13 residues. Trimming left V 6 bases short and J 3 bases short, with 12 bases between. The chain's CDR3 is CASSIGFGYEQYF. The CDR3 DNA reads TGTGCCAGCAGCATAGGGTTCGGCTACGAGCAGTACTTC.

The chain recombines TRBV2 with TRBJ2-1, with 8 positions matching TRBD2. Looked up from germline, CDR1 is SNHLY and CDR2 is FYNNEI. The CDR3 covers 14 residues. The J segment lost 5 bases and the V segment lost 5 bases, leaving 5 bases of the junction unmatched. As DNA, the CDR3 is TGTGCCAGCAGTACCGGGACTAGGAACAATGAGCAGTTCTTC. It codes for CASSTGTRNNEQFF. The full variable domain, rest sourced from reference TRBV2 and TRBJ2-1, is EPEVTQTPSHQVTQMGQEVILRCVPISNHLYFYWYRQILGQKVEFLVSFYNNEISEKSEIFDDQFSVERPDGSNFTLKIRSTKLEDSAMYFCASSTGTRNNEQFFGPGTRLTVL.

This clonotype was counted between two and nine times. V is TRBV10-3 and J is TRBJ2-5; TRBD2 matches 7 bases. V shed 4 bases and J 6 bases; nucleotides not matched to a gene: 8. There are 14 residues in the CDR3. In germline, CDR1 is ENHRY, CDR2 SYGVKD. CDR3 coding DNA: TGTGCCATCAGTGGCGGGGGTAGCGGGCAGACCCAGTACTTC. Translating gives CAISGGGSGQTQYF.

This chain joins TRBV5-6 and TRBJ1-2; the D gene is possibly TRBD1 (5 bases). The CDR3 is made up of 15 amino acids. The germline V and J ends were trimmed by 0 bases and 7 bases, with 16 bases remaining between them. Germline assignment: CDR1 SGHDT and CDR2 YYEEEE. CDR3 bases: TGTGCCAGCAGCTTGGCAGGGCAGGAGGTATCTGGCTACACCTTC. This codes for CASSLAGQEVSGYTF.

V gene TRBV5-1 combines with J gene TRBJ2-3, with 7 bases that match TRBD2. Unmatched junction bases numbered 7, after V lost 4 bases and J lost 5 bases. Germline CDR1 and CDR2: SGHRS and YFSETQ. The CDR3 runs to 14 residues. CDR3 region: CASSMAGAGDTQYF. CDR3 in DNA: TGCGCCAGCAGCATGGCGGGAGCTGGAGATACGCAGTATTTT.

This clonotype was seen many times. The chain has TRBV25-1 and TRBJ2-1; perhaps TRBD2 as D (6 bases). Trimming left V 8 bases short and J 4 bases short, with 18 bases between. Germline-derived CDR1 and CDR2 are MGHDK and SYGVNS. The CDR3 runs to 15 residues. The CDR3 DNA reads as TGTGCCAGCGAAGAGGTGAGCGGGCTGTACAATGAGCAGTTCTTC. Encoded protein: CASEEVSGLYNEQFF.

This clonotype was counted at least ten times. The CDR3 region has the DNA TGTGCCTGGAGTTTTGACAGGGGCGATGAAGCTTTCTTT. This codes for CAWSFDRGDEAFF. The rearrangement joins TRBV30 to TRBJ1-1, with 8 bases aligning to TRBD1. The CDR3 covers 13 residues. Germline V CDR1 and CDR2: GTSNPN, SVGIG (reference sequence). V gave up 2 bases and J gave up 7 bases; unmatched junction bases: 6.

The rearrangement joins TRBV2 to TRBJ2-1, with D possibly called TRBD1 or TRBD2 (5 bases each). This CDR3 spans 14 amino acids. Between the trimmed V and J ends, which lost 3 bases and 6 bases, there was a span of 12 bases. Germline V gene lookup returns CDR1 SNHLY and CDR2 FYNNEI. The CDR3, as DNA: TGTGCCAGCAGTGAGGGGGTGACCCGCAATGAGCAGTTCTTC. Amino acid sequence: CASSEGVTRNEQFF.

This sequence joins TRBV12-3 or TRBV12-4 and TRBJ2-7, with D possibly being TRBD2 (5 bases). Trimming cost V 0 bases and J 0 bases, with 6 bases left between them. This CDR3 spans 14 amino acids. CDR3 region: CASSLAGDSYEQYF. The CDR3 DNA reads TGTGCCAGCAGTTTAGCGGGAGACTCCTACGAGCAGTACTTC.

The sample holds many counts of this clonotype. CDR3 sequence: CAWSRVGTGVDEQFF. The DNA for the CDR3 is TGTGCCTGGAGTAGGGTAGGGACGGGTGTGGATGAGCAGTTCTTC. This rearrangement joins TRBV30 to TRBJ2-1; the D call may be TRBD1 or TRBD2 (5 bases each). V was clipped by 2 bases and J by 8 bases, with 19 bases between them. CDR3 length: 15 residues. Germline V CDR1 and CDR2: GTSNPN, SVGIG (reference sequence).

In this sample, this clonotype turned up a few times. This clone may be a read error of a much larger clone one base away. J is TRBJ2-3 and V is TRBV28, with a tentative D call TRBD2 (7 bases). In germline, CDR1 is MDHEN, CDR2 SYDVKM. This CDR3 contains 13 residues. Trimming pared 6 bases from V and 4 bases from J, leaving 11 bases between. The CDR3 here is CASRGGGADTQYF. In DNA, the CDR3 is TGTGCCAGCAGAGGGGGGGGCGCAGATACGCAGTATTTT.

Points on this clonotype: A much larger clone is a single base away; this may be a read error. V gene TRBV2 combines with J gene TRBJ1-2; D possibly corresponds to TRBD1 (5 bases). Trimming removed 3 bases from V and 4 bases from J, with 6 bases in between. Germline V gives CDR1 SNHLY, CDR2 FYNNEI. The CDR3 runs to 12 residues. In nucleotides, the CDR3 is TGTGCCAGCAGTGAGAGGGGCTATGGCTACACCTTC. Its translation is CASSERGYGYTF. The full variable domain, in which reference TRBV2 and TRBJ1-2 provide the parts outside the CDR3, is EPEVTQTPSHQVTQMGQEVILRCVPISNHLYFYWYRQILGQKVEFLVSFYNNEISEKSEIFDDQFSVERPDGSNFTLKIRSTKLEDSAMYFCASSERGYGYTFGSGTRLTVV.

The table lists this clonotype with many counts. Written as DNA, the CDR3 is TGTGCCAGTAGTATCACGCTGCAAACCGAGCAGTACTTC. Translating gives CASSITLQTEQYF. The rearrangement uses TRBV19 and TRBJ2-7; D remains ambiguous. V lost 3 bases and J 6 bases, leaving 12 bases between the germline ends. This CDR3 is 13 amino acids long. Germline V gene sequence: CDR1 LNHDA, CDR2 SQIVND (reference sequence).